This T cell receptor beta chain was identified during a study of T cell changes during pregnancy in multiple sclerosis. Data came from immunoSEQ multiplex PCR; TCRdb stores just in-frame clones and leaves some out. The data show 25,000 to 30,000 clones, roughly 90% seen once. V lost 7 bases and J lost 1; bases outside the gene matches: 6. The germline CDR1 and CDR2 sequences are SQVTM and ANQGSEA. This CDR3 comprises 13 residues. V is TRBV29-1 and J is TRBJ2-7; 8 bases agree with TRBD2. The material was CD4+ T cells from peripheral blood mononuclear cells, obtained in the first trimester of pregnancy. The sequence was obtained from a female donor in good health, enrolled as a control in a pregnancy study. The CDR3 sequence is CSAAGTSSYEQYF. The CDR3 DNA reads as TGCAGCGCCGCCGGGACTAGTTCCTACGAGCAGTACTTC.